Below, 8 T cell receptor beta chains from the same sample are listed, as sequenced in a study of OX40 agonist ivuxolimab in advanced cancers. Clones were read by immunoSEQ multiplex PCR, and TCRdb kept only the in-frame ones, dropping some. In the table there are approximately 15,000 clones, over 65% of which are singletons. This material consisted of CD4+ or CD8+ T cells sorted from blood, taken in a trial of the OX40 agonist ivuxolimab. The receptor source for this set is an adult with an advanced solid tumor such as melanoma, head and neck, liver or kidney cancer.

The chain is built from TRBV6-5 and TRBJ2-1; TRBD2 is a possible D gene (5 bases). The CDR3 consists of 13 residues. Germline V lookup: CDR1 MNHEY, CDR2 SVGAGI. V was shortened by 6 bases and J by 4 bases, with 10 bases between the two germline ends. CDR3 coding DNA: TGTGCCAGCAGCCTCACTAGTTACAATGAGCAGTTCTTC. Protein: CASSLTSYNEQFF.

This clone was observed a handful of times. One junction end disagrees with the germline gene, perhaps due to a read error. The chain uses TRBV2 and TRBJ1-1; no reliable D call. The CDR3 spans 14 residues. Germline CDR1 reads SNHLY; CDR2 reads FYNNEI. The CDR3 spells CASSEGRVNTEAFF. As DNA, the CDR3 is TGTGCCAGCAGCGAAGGGCGGGTGAACACTGAAGCTTTCTTT.

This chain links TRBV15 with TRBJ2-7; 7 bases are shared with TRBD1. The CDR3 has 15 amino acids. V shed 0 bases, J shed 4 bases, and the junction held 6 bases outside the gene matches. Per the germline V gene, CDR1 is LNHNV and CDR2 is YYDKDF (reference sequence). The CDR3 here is CATSRDGAGGYEQYF. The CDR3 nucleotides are TGTGCCACCAGCAGAGATGGGGCAGGGGGTTACGAGCAGTACTTC. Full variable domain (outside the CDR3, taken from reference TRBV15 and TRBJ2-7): DAMVIQNPRYQVTQFGKPVTLSCSQTLNHNVMYWYQQKSSQAPKLLFHYYDKDFNNEADTPDNFQSRRPNTSFCFLDIRSPGLGDTAMYLCATSRDGAGGYEQYFGPGTRLTVT.

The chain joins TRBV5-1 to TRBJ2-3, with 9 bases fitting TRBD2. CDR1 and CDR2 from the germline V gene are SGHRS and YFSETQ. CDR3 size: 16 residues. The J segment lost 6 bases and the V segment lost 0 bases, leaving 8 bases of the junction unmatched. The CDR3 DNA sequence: TGCGCCAGCAGCTTGGTGGCTAGCGGGGCCCGGGATACGCAGTATTTT. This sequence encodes CASSLVASGARDTQYF.

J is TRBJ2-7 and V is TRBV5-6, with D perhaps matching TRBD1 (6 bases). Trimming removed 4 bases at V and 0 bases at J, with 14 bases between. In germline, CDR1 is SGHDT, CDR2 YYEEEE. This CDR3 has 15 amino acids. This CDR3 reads CASSGRGGYSYEQYF. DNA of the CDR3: TGTGCCAGCAGCGGTCGTGGGGGCTACTCCTACGAGCAGTACTTC.

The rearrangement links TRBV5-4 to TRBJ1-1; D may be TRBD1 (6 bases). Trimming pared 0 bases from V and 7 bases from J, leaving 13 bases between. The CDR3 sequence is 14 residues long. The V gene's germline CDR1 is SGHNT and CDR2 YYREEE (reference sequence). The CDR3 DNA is TGTGCCAGCAGCTTGGCCGGCAGGGGTGATGAAGCTTTCTTT. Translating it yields CASSLAGRGDEAFF.

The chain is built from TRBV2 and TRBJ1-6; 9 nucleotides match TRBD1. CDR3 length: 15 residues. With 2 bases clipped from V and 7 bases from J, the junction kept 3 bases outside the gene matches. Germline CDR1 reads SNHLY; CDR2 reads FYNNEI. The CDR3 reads CASSEPGQGNSPLHF. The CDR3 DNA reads TGTGCCAGCAGTGAACCGGGACAGGGAAATTCACCCCTCCACTTT.

Here the CDR3 reads CASSVGLLAGLGSYNEQFF. CDR3 bases: TGTGCCAGCAGTGTCGGTTTACTAGCGGGACTGGGGAGCTACAATGAGCAGTTCTTC. This chain connects TRBV6-1 to TRBJ2-1; the match to TRBD2 covers 10 bases. The CDR3 contains 19 residues. The V gene end was trimmed by 4 bases and the J gene end by 3 bases; junction bases not matched to a gene: 15. CDR1 and CDR2 from the germline V gene are MNHNS and SASEGT.